This entry is about one TCR beta chain. Antigen unknown. The source of the sample is a study of OX40 agonist ivuxolimab in advanced cancers. As for the study in general: Patients were dosed with the agonistic anti-OX40 (CD134) antibody ivuxolimab. Notes on the study in general: Partial responders treated at 0.1-3.0 mg/kg exhibited clonal expansion among the lowest measured.

Here immunoSEQ multiplex PCR was the method, and the copy in TCRdb shows in-frame clones only, minus some. The table includes over 45,000 clones, 70% to 85% detected once. This CDR3 region has 15 residues. From germline, CDR1 is GTSNPN and CDR2 SVGIG (reference sequence). The V end lost 0 bases, the J end lost 1 base, and 11 bases lay between the germline ends. The rearrangement links TRBV30 to TRBJ2-3; D ambiguous. The source was CD4+ or CD8+ T cells sorted from blood, collected in a trial of the OX40 agonist ivuxolimab. This TCR was sampled from an adult with an advanced solid tumor such as melanoma, head and neck, liver or kidney cancer. CDR3: CAWSVPKWGTDTQYF. The CDR3 region has the DNA TGTGCCTGGAGTGTTCCGAAGTGGGGCACAGATACGCAGTATTTT.